The present entry profiles one TCR beta chain with its context. The data are from a study of blood T cell repertoires in COVID-19. The CDR3 covers 15 residues. V gave up 2 bases and J gave up 8 bases, with 18 bases separating them. Germline values: CDR1 SGHVS, CDR2 FQNEAQ. Clones were read by immunoSEQ multiplex PCR, and TCRdb kept only the in-frame ones, dropping some. Of about 410,000 clones in the sample, 75% to 90% were seen once. The sequenced sample was peripheral blood. The clonotype originates from a woman between 40 and 55 years old with COVID-19, enrolled during active disease. This chain links TRBV7-8 with TRBJ1-1, with D perhaps TRBD1 (6 bases). Here the CDR3 reads CASSLILGGAREAFF. In nucleotides, the CDR3 is TGTGCCAGCAGCTTAATCCTTGGGGGGGCTCGGGAAGCTTTCTTT.